This entry lists 26 T cell receptor beta chains sequenced from one sample in a study of blood T cell repertoires in COVID-19. Sequencing was performed with immunoSEQ multiplex PCR; in TCRdb, only in-frame clones are kept and a portion is missing. This sample has 210,000 or so clones, with around 80% found just once. Sequenced: peripheral blood. Receptor source: a woman of 80 years or more with active or convalescent COVID-19.

The chain couples TRBV9 to TRBJ1-1, with 8 bases fitting TRBD1. In germline, CDR1 is SGDLS, CDR2 YYNGEE. The CDR3 length is 16 residues. Trimming at V came to 2 bases and at J to 6 bases, leaving 12 bases not matched to a gene. The CDR3 spells CASSVGGRTGGPEAFF. CDR3 nucleotide sequence: TGTGCCAGCAGCGTTGGAGGAAGAACAGGGGGTCCTGAAGCTTTCTTT.

This chain connects TRBV25-1 to TRBJ1-4, with 8 bases that match TRBD1. V lost 3 bases and J lost 8; bases outside the gene matches: 5. Germline V CDR1 and CDR2: MGHDK, SYGVNS. This CDR3 spans 14 amino acids. The CDR3 is CASSEGQVWEKLFF. The CDR3 DNA sequence: TGTGCCAGCAGTGAGGGACAGGTGTGGGAAAAACTGTTTTTT.

This rearrangement joins TRBV9 to TRBJ2-1; TRBD1 matches 7 bases. The CDR3 runs to 15 residues. V gave up 3 bases and J gave up 2 bases; unmatched junction bases: 5. From germline, CDR1 is SGDLS and CDR2 YYNGEE. CDR3 nucleotide sequence: TGTGCCAGCAGCGCATTACAGGGGCCCTACAATGAGCAGTTCTTC. Protein: CASSALQGPYNEQFF.

The chain recombines TRBV30 with TRBJ1-4; D may be TRBD1 (5 bases). From germline, CDR1 is GTSNPN and CDR2 SVGIG (reference sequence). The CDR3 length is 15 residues. V was trimmed by 4 bases and J by 6 bases, leaving 18 bases between them. The CDR3 reads CAWTPVGGSYEKLFF. The CDR3 nucleotides are TGTGCCTGGACCCCAGTCGGGGGAAGCTATGAAAAACTGTTTTTT. Complete variable domain (other parts from reference TRBV30 and TRBJ1-4): SQTIHQWPATLVQPVGSPLSLECTVEGTSNPNLYWYRQAAGRGLQLLFYSVGIGQISSEVPQNLSASRPQDRQFILSSKKLLLSDSGFYLCAWTPVGGSYEKLFFGSGTQLSVL.

Here the CDR3 reads CASSAGTGQVSFQPQHF. CDR3 sequence (DNA): TGTGCCAGCAGTGCCGGGACAGGACAGGTTTCATTTCAGCCCCAGCATTTT. The chain carries TRBV6-1 and TRBJ1-5; TRBD1 matches 8 bases. Trimming removed 4 bases from V and 6 bases from J; junction bases left unmatched: 14. The length of the CDR3 is 17 residues. Germline CDR1 is MNHNS and CDR2 is SASEGT.

V usage is TRBV19 and J usage is TRBJ1-5; D may be TRBD1 (6 bases). Trimming removed 5 bases at V and 0 bases at J, with 17 bases between. This CDR3 has 17 residues. Germline CDR1 LNHDA, CDR2 SQIVND (reference sequence). CDR3 sequence: CASSGGGGFLSNQPQHF. The CDR3 bases are TGTGCCAGTAGTGGGGGAGGGGGGTTCCTTAGCAATCAGCCCCAGCATTTT.

The chain carries TRBV7-9 and TRBJ2-5; perhaps TRBD2 as D (5 bases). V lost 2 bases and J 5 bases, leaving 12 bases between the germline ends. The CDR3 covers 14 residues. Germline V gene data show CDR1 as SEHNR and CDR2 as FQNEAQ (reference sequence). CDR3 coding DNA: TGTGCCAGCAGCTTATTAGCGAGCTCCGAGACCCAGTACTTC. Protein sequence: CASSLLASSETQYF.

About this clone: A junction boundary mismatches the germline segment, possibly from a read error. The chain is built from TRBV10-3 and TRBJ2-1; D is unresolved. CDR1 is ENHRY, CDR2 SYGVKD, per germline. The CDR3 loop spans 13 amino acids. CDR3 residues: CAISKSQYNEQFF. CDR3 DNA: TGTGCCATCAGTAAGTCCCAATACAATGAGCAGTTCTTC.

This sequence joins TRBV3-1 (or the pseudogene TRBV3-2) and TRBJ1-6; D remains ambiguous. CDR3 size: 14 residues. Germline loops: CDR1 LGHDT, CDR2 YNNKEL (reference sequence). Trimming cost V 0 bases and J 7 bases, with 7 bases left between them. The CDR3 sequence is CASSQEFINSPLHF. CDR3 DNA sequence: TGTGCCAGCAGCCAAGAGTTTATCAATTCACCCCTCCACTTT.

The chain combines TRBV3-1 (or the pseudogene TRBV3-2) with TRBJ1-4; 10 nucleotides match TRBD1. The CDR3 is 15 amino acids. CDR1 and CDR2 from the germline V gene are LGHDT and YNNKEL (reference sequence). The ends lost 4 bases at V and 8 bases at J; junction bases unmatched: 7. As DNA, the CDR3 is TGTGCCAGCAGCCGGAGACAGGGGGCGCCAGAAAAACTGTTTTTT. Amino acid sequence: CASSRRQGAPEKLFF.

The V and J genes are TRBV18 and TRBJ1-1, with D perhaps TRBD1 (6 bases). The CDR3 loop spans 14 amino acids. CDR1 and CDR2 (germline): KGHSH, LQKENI. The V end lost 3 bases, the J end lost 7 bases, and 15 bases lay between the germline ends. The DNA of the CDR3 is TGTGCCAGCTCACCGGTCGTAGGGGACATTGAAGCTTTCTTT. It codes for CASSPVVGDIEAFF.

V is TRBV3-1 (or the pseudogene TRBV3-2) and J is TRBJ1-1; 11 bases match TRBD1. The CDR3 spans 15 residues. CDR1 LGHDT and CDR2 YNNKEL come from the germline V gene (reference sequence). V trimming: 4 bases; J trimming: 3 bases; junction bases outside the gene matches: 4. CDR3 residues: CASSPRDRGDTEAFF. CDR3 nucleotide sequence: TGTGCCAGCAGCCCCCGGGACAGGGGGGACACTGAAGCTTTCTTT.

J is TRBJ2-5 and V is TRBV5-1; tentatively, D is TRBD1 (5 bases). Trimming took off 3 bases at V and 0 bases at J, with 33 bases between the two ends. This CDR3 has 22 residues. CDR1 SGHRS and CDR2 YFSETQ come from the germline V gene. DNA of the CDR3: TGCGCCAGCAGCTCTAAGAACCCCGGACACTTATTAAAAGAACGGTACCAAGAGACCCAGTACTTC. Amino acid sequence: CASSSKNPGHLLKERYQETQYF.

This clone was detected once. The chain has TRBV2 and TRBJ2-7, with D perhaps TRBD2 (7 bases). The germline CDR1 and CDR2 sequences are SNHLY and FYNNEI. The ends were cut back, 8 bases at V and 0 bases at J, with 14 bases in the middle. The CDR3 covers 14 residues. CDR3 bases: TGTGCCAGCTCCCGCGGGGGCCCCTCCTACGAGCAGTACTTC. Its translation is CASSRGGPSYEQYF.

The genes are TRBV9 and TRBJ1-1; D is perhaps TRBD1 (5 bases). Looked up from germline, CDR1 is SGDLS and CDR2 is YYNGEE. The V and J ends lost 3 bases and 0 bases respectively, with 12 bases between them. CDR3 size: 15 residues. This CDR3 is CASSAQGGVNTEAFF. The CDR3 DNA sequence: TGTGCCAGCAGCGCTCAGGGAGGAGTGAACACTGAAGCTTTCTTT.

This rearrangement joins TRBV9 to TRBJ1-4; unclear D gene. Germline CDR1 SGDLS, CDR2 YYNGEE. The germline V and J ends were trimmed by 2 bases and 3 bases, with 8 bases remaining between them. CDR3 length: 14 amino acids. CDR3 sequence: CASSVGRSNEKLFF. DNA for the CDR3: TGTGCCAGCAGCGTGGGCAGGTCTAATGAAAAACTGTTTTTT. The variable domain in full, completed from reference TRBV9 and TRBJ1-4, reads DSGVTQTPKHLITATGQRVTLRCSPRSGDLSVYWYQQSLDQGLQFLIQYYNGEERAKGNILERFSAQQFPDLHSELNLSSLELGDSALYFCASSVGRSNEKLFFGSGTQLSVL.

This clone has just a few counts. The V gene is TRBV2, the J gene TRBJ2-7, with a tentative D call TRBD1 (5 bases). The V end was cut by 5 bases, the J end by 10 bases, with 12 bases between. Germline-derived CDR1 and CDR2 are SNHLY and FYNNEI. The CDR3 length is 11 residues. Here the CDR3 reads CASSSFWGQYF. The CDR3 DNA sequence: TGTGCCAGCAGTTCCTTTTGGGGCCAGTACTTC. The full variable domain, with the rest looked up from reference TRBV2 and TRBJ2-7, is EPEVTQTPSHQVTQMGQEVILRCVPISNHLYFYWYRQILGQKVEFLVSFYNNEISEKSEIFDDQFSVERPDGSNFTLKIRSTKLEDSAMYFCASSSFWGQYFGPGTRLTVT.

The gene calls are TRBV10-3 and TRBJ2-7, with 7 bases matching TRBD1. Germline V gene lookup returns CDR1 ENHRY and CDR2 SYGVKD. CDR3 size: 14 residues. V gave up 11 bases and J gave up 2 bases; unmatched junction bases: 12. The DNA for the CDR3 is TGTGCCGCAACACCAGACAGGGTGGCCTACGAGCAGTACTTC. It yields the protein CAATPDRVAYEQYF.

This clone was recorded only once. The CDR3 DNA reads TGCAGTGCTAGTGGGGGCCAAACCTATAATTCACCCCTCCACTTT. It specifies CSASGGQTYNSPLHF. This rearrangement joins TRBV20-1 to TRBJ1-6; D may be TRBD1 (6 bases). This CDR3 is 15 amino acids long. Germline V CDR1 and CDR2: DFQATT, SNEGSKA (reference sequence). Deletions cut 3 bases from V and 2 bases from J, with 11 bases between.

This clone came up a few times. Written as DNA, the CDR3 is TGTGCCAGCAGCCAGCAGGGGGGAGTTGAAGCTTTCTTT. Translation: CASSQQGGVEAFF. The chain recombines TRBV3-1 (or the pseudogene TRBV3-2) with TRBJ1-1; 7 bases agree with TRBD1. CDR3 length: 13 residues. Germline CDR1 reads LGHDT; CDR2 reads YNNKEL (reference sequence). V trimming: 3 bases; J trimming: 7 bases; junction bases outside the gene matches: 5.

The chain combines TRBV10-3 with TRBJ1-6, with a weak D call TRBD1 (5 bases). Trimming took 8 bases from V and 10 from J, leaving 18 bases between them. This CDR3 comprises 14 residues. Germline-derived CDR1 and CDR2 are ENHRY and SYGVKD. The CDR3 loop is CAIGGGKGGSPLHF. The CDR3 nucleotides are TGTGCCATCGGGGGGGGAAAGGGTGGATCACCCCTCCACTTT.

The V gene is TRBV30, the J gene TRBJ1-6, with a possible D match to TRBD1 (5 bases). CDR3 length equals 14 residues. Trimming shortened V by 1 base and J by 4 bases, and 8 bases separated the two germline ends. In germline, CDR1 is GTSNPN, CDR2 SVGIG (reference sequence). CDR3 DNA: TGTGCCTGGAGTGAGGCAGGGTATAATTCACCCCTCCACTTT. This translates into CAWSEAGYNSPLHF. The variable domain in full, with the rest retrieved from reference TRBV30 and TRBJ1-6, is SQTIHQWPATLVQPVGSPLSLECTVEGTSNPNLYWYRQAAGRGLQLLFYSVGIGQISSEVPQNLSASRPQDRQFILSSKKLLLSDSGFYLCAWSEAGYNSPLHFGNGTRLTVT.

In its sample, this clone was seen once. The chain carries TRBV2 and TRBJ1-2; TRBD1 matches at 7 bases. V shed 7 bases, J shed 8 bases, and the junction held 7 bases outside the gene matches. The CDR3 totals 12 residues. Germline V gene sequence: CDR1 SNHLY, CDR2 FYNNEI. The CDR3 here is CASKQGLEGYTF. The CDR3 DNA reads as TGTGCCAGCAAACAGGGGTTAGAAGGCTACACCTTC.

The rearrangement uses TRBV9 and TRBJ1-2; the D gene is possibly TRBD1 (5 bases). The CDR3 consists of 13 residues. V shed 3 bases and J shed 8 bases, with 14 bases lying between them. From germline, CDR1 is SGDLS and CDR2 YYNGEE. For the CDR3, the DNA is TGTGCCAGCAGCGCGGGACTCCTGGGGGGCTACACCTTC. This translates into CASSAGLLGGYTF.

The chain links TRBV10-3 to TRBJ2-3; the D gene is possibly TRBD1 (6 bases). Deletions cut 6 bases from V and 0 bases from J, with 10 bases between. Germline V gene lookup returns CDR1 ENHRY and CDR2 SYGVKD. The CDR3 has 14 amino acids. The CDR3 sequence is CAISEGQSTDTQYF. Written as DNA, the CDR3 is TGTGCCATCAGCGAAGGACAGAGCACAGATACGCAGTATTTT.

This chain connects TRBV2 to TRBJ2-3; D is unclear. Trimming shortened V by 6 bases and J by 10 bases, and 11 bases separated the two germline ends. The CDR3 loop spans 11 amino acids. CDR1 and CDR2 (germline): SNHLY, FYNNEI. The CDR3, as DNA: TGTGCCAGCAGCGCCCGAGAGCCGCAGTATTTT. Residues: CASSAREPQYF.